A single sample gave rise to the 19 T cell receptor beta chains below, sequenced in a study of blood T cells in healthy people across ages. A sample-barcoded 5' primer and a J-beta primer mix were used in a second PCR of roughly 6 to 11 cycles. TCRdb called the 5' RACE reads again in MiXCR, with one record for every CDR3 protein. The table has more than 650,000 distinct CDR3 sequences, 20% to 25% seen once; the top ten hold about 20%. Sequenced material: blood. Receptors originate from a man between 65 and 80 years old in good health.

This chain joins TRBV12-3 or TRBV12-4 and TRBJ1-1, with TRBD1 matching 10 bases. V was pared by 6 bases and J by 4 bases, with 2 bases of the junction left unmatched. The CDR3 covers 13 residues. The CDR3 spells CASRGQGPTEAFF. DNA for the CDR3: TGTGCCAGCAGGGGACAGGGGCCCACTGAAGCTTTCTTT.

The table lists this clonotype with a few counts. The CDR3 DNA is TGTGCCAGCAGCTACCAACGGAACACTGAAGCTTTCTTT. Translation: CASSYQRNTEAFF. The rearrangement uses TRBV7-2 and TRBJ1-1, with D unresolved. Germline CDR1 reads SGHTA; CDR2 reads FQGNSA. The V and J ends lost 4 bases and 1 base respectively, with 7 bases between them. The CDR3 extends over 13 amino acids.

V and J are TRBV30 and TRBJ2-1; D perhaps matches TRBD2 (5 bases). Germline values: CDR1 GTSNPN, CDR2 SVGIG (reference sequence). CDR3 length: 13 amino acids. With 2 bases removed from V and 10 bases from J, the gap between germline ends came to 15 bases. CDR3 sequence (DNA): TGTGCCTGGAGTCCTCGTCGAGGAGGCGAGCAGTTCTTC. It encodes CAWSPRRGGEQFF.

The V call is TRBV20-1, the J call TRBJ2-5; D may be TRBD1 (6 bases). The DNA end favors TRBJ2-1, so the J call may be wrong. There are 14 residues in the CDR3. The germline CDR1 and CDR2 sequences are DFQATT and SNEGSKA (reference sequence). The CDR3 region has the DNA TGCAGTGCTAGATGGGGGCGGTATAAAGATGAGCAGTTCTTC. Amino acid sequence: CSARWGRYKDEQFF.

The V gene is TRBV13, the J gene TRBJ2-1, with a weak D call TRBD1 (5 bases). The J call is uncertain, as TRBJ2-7 better fits the DNA end. Germline V gene lookup returns CDR1 PRHDT and CDR2 FYEKMQ (reference sequence). There are 15 residues in the CDR3. Here the CDR3 DNA reads TGTGCCAGCAGCTTAGGGATGCAGGGCATCCACGAGCAGTACTTC. Translation gives CASSLGMQGIHEQYF.

V and J are TRBV29-1 and TRBJ2-3; 8 bases line up with TRBD1. Germline CDR1 SQVTM, CDR2 ANQGSEA. The CDR3 has 14 residues. J gave up 2 bases and V 4 bases, and 5 bases lay outside the gene matches. The CDR3 region has the DNA TGCAGCGTTGGGAGGACAGGGTCCACAGATACGCAGTATTTT. This codes for CSVGRTGSTDTQYF.

The chain links TRBV5-1 to TRBJ1-1; TRBD1 might be the D (6 bases). Germline loops: CDR1 SGHRS, CDR2 YFSETQ. V shed 4 bases and J shed 1 base, with 14 bases lying between them. CDR3 size: 15 residues. The CDR3 sequence is CASSIPQGTNTEAFF. For the CDR3, the DNA is TGCGCCAGCAGCATACCACAGGGAACGAACACTGAAGCTTTCTTT.

The chain is built from TRBV18 and TRBJ2-7; 10 bases agree with TRBD2. Per germline, CDR1 KGHSH and CDR2 LQKENI. Trimming at V came to 6 bases and at J to 4 bases, leaving 9 bases not matched to a gene. CDR3 length: 15 amino acids. CDR3 nucleotides: TGTGCCAGCTCGGTGGGGAGCGGGAGGGGATACGAGCAGTACGTC. Amino acids: CASSVGSGRGYEQYV.

In its sample, this clonotype was seen a few times. The chain carries TRBV12-3 or TRBV12-4 and TRBJ2-5; D gene uncertain. Trimming shortened V by 1 base and J by 1 base, and 13 bases separated the two germline ends. The CDR3 is made up of 16 amino acids. For the CDR3, the DNA is TGTGCCAGCAGTTTAGGGGCCACCGTTCCCCAAGAGACCCAGTACTTC. Translated, it gives CASSLGATVPQETQYF.

V gene TRBV7-2 combines with J gene TRBJ2-3, with D maybe TRBD2 (5 bases). V lost 6 bases to trimming and J lost 6 bases, with 25 bases between them. This CDR3 has 17 residues. Germline V gene sequence: CDR1 SGHTA, CDR2 FQGNSA. This chain's CDR3 is CASRVGYVTLEGDTQYF. The CDR3 DNA reads as TGTGCCAGCAGGGTAGGGTACGTGACCCTAGAGGGCGATACGCAGTATTTT.

In this sample, this clonotype turned up a few times. The V gene is TRBV6-5, the J gene TRBJ2-3; 9 nucleotides align to TRBD2. The CDR3 loop spans 20 amino acids. The junction had 18 bases not matched to a gene; V was cut back by 0 bases and J by 5 bases. CDR1 is MNHEY and CDR2 is SVGAGI in the germline V gene. In nucleotides, the CDR3 is TGTGCCAGCAGTTACTCGAAAGGGAGCGGGGGGTCCCCTTTTATAGATACGCAGTATTTT. Residues: CASSYSKGSGGSPFIDTQYF.

The table lists this clonotype with many counts. The rearrangement uses TRBV21-1 and TRBJ1-1. TRBV21-1 is deemed a pseudogene. The CDR3 sequence is 11 residues long. The CDR3 DNA sequence: TGTGCCAGCAGCAAAGCAACTGAAGCTTTCTTT. Residues: CASSKATEAFF.

This clonotype was found a few times. The chain joins TRBV29-1 to TRBJ1-2; 12 nucleotides match TRBD1. Germline V gene lookup returns CDR1 SQVTM and CDR2 ANQGSEA. This CDR3 comprises 15 residues. J lost 2 bases, V lost 5 bases, and 6 bases had no gene match. The CDR3 DNA is TGCAGCGTTAGTGGGACAGGGGGCTTCAACTATGGCTACACCTTC. Translating it yields CSVSGTGGFNYGYTF.

The J gene is TRBJ2-5, the V gene TRBV12-3 or TRBV12-4, with no clear D. Trimming removed 3 bases from V and 8 bases from J, with 16 bases in between. The CDR3 has 14 residues. The CDR3 reads CASSFFISRDTQYF. The DNA of the CDR3 is TGTGCCAGCAGTTTTTTTATTTCAAGAGATACCCAGTACTTC.

This chain uses TRBV14 with TRBJ1-1, with TRBD1 as a possible D gene (6 bases). The V end lost 5 bases, the J end lost 1 base, and 14 bases lay between the germline ends. This CDR3 spans 15 amino acids. Germline V lookup: CDR1 SGHDN, CDR2 FVKESK. The CDR3 DNA sequence: TGTGCCAGCAGCGTTGACAGGCGATCGAACACTGAAGCTTTCTTT. Translated, it gives CASSVDRRSNTEAFF.

This clonotype showed up just a few times. The chain combines TRBV7-8 with TRBJ1-1, with D uncertain. The germline gives CDR1 SGHVS, CDR2 FQNEAQ. Trimming took off 6 bases at V and 4 bases at J, with 15 bases between the two ends. CDR3 size: 14 residues. The CDR3 loop is CASRQHQEGTEAFF. Written as DNA, the CDR3 is TGTGCCAGCAGGCAACACCAGGAGGGCACTGAAGCTTTCTTT.

The V and J genes are TRBV20-1 and TRBJ1-1; D is uncertain. This CDR3 region has 16 residues. V dropped 0 bases and J dropped 4 bases, with 18 bases sitting between them. Per the germline V gene, CDR1 is DFQATT and CDR2 is SNEGSKA (reference sequence). CDR3 nucleotides: TGCAGTGCTAGAGATCCCTCAGGACCGATGTTCACTGAAGCTTTCTTT. This translates into CSARDPSGPMFTEAFF.

This clonotype showed up just once. This chain joins TRBV7-2 and TRBJ2-4; D is ambiguous. V gave up 5 bases and J gave up 6 bases, with 14 bases separating them. The CDR3 sequence is 14 residues long. Looked up from germline, CDR1 is SGHTA and CDR2 is FQGNSA. The CDR3 sequence: CASSESELINIQYF. As DNA, the CDR3 is TGTGCCAGCAGCGAAAGCGAGCTCATAAACATTCAGTACTTC.

This clonotype has ten or more counts. The V gene is TRBV29-1, the J gene TRBJ2-7; D is uncertain. The germline V gene has CDR1 SQVTM and CDR2 ANQGSEA. The V end lost 5 bases, the J end lost 0 bases, and 5 bases lay between the germline ends. The CDR3 loop spans 11 amino acids. The CDR3 sequence: CSVKGSYEQYF. The CDR3 DNA sequence: TGCAGCGTTAAGGGCTCCTACGAGCAGTACTTC.